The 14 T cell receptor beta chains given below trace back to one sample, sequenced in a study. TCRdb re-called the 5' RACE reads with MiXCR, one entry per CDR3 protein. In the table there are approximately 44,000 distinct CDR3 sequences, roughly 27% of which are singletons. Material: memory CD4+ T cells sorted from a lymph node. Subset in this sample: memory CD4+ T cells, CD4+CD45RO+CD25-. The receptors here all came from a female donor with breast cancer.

DNA for the CDR3: TGTGCCAGCAGCCAAGATTCGGAATCAATCAAGCAGTACTTC. It yields the protein CASSQDSESIKQYF. This chain connects TRBV3-1 to TRBJ2-7, with D uncertain. CDR1 and CDR2 from the germline V gene are LGHDT and YNNKEL (reference sequence). The CDR3 spans 14 residues. V lost 0 bases and J lost 8, with 14 bases in between.

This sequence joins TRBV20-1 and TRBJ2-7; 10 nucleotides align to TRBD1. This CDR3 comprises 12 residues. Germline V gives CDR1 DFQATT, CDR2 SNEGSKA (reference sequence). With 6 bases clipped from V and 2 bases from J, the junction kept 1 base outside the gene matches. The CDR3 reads CSAGTGAYEQYF. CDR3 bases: TGCAGTGCCGGGACAGGGGCCTACGAGCAGTACTTC.

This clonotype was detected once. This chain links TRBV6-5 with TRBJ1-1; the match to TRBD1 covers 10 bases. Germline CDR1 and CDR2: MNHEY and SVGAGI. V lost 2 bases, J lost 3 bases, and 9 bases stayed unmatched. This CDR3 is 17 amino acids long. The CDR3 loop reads CASSYPPGTGEYTEAFF. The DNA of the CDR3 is TGTGCCAGCAGTTACCCACCCGGGACAGGGGAGTACACTGAAGCTTTCTTT.

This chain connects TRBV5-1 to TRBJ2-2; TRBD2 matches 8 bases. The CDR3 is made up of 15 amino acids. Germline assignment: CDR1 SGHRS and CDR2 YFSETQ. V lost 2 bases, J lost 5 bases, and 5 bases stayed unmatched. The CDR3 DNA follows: TGCGCCAGCAGCTTAACTAGCGGTAGAACCGGGGAGCTGTTTTTT. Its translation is CASSLTSGRTGELFF. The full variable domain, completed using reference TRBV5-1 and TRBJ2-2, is KAGVTQTPRYLIKTRGQQVTLSCSPISGHRSVSWYQQTPGQGLQFLFEYFSETQRNKGNFPGRFSGRQFSNSRSEMNVSTLELGDSALYLCASSLTSGRTGELFFGEGSRLTVL.

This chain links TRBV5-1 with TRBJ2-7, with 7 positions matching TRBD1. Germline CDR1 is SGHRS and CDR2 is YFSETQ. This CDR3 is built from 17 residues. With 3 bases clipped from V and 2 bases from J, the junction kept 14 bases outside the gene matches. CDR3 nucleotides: TGCGCCAGCAGCTGGAATCCTCGACAGGGATCGACCTACGAGCAGTACTTC. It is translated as CASSWNPRQGSTYEQYF.

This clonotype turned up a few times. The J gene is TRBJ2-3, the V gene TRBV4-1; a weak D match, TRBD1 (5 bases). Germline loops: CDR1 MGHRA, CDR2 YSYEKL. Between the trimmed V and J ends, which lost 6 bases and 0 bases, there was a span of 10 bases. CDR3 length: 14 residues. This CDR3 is CASRGDISTDTQYF. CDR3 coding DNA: TGCGCCAGCAGAGGGGATATTAGCACAGATACGCAGTATTTT.

Here the CDR3 DNA reads TGTGCCAGCAGCTCGACCGGGACAGAAAATTCACCCCTCCACTTT. It is translated as CASSSTGTENSPLHF. This chain joins TRBV7-3 and TRBJ1-6; TRBD1 matches 7 bases. Germline V gives CDR1 SGHTA, CDR2 FQGTGA. Losses at the gene ends were 4 bases for V and 7 bases for J; bases not matched to a gene: 7. This CDR3 is 15 amino acids long.

The CDR3 DNA reads as TGTGCCAGCCGCCCCGGGGGACTAAGCACAGATACGCAGTATTTT. The encoded protein is CASRPGGLSTDTQYF. The rearrangement joins TRBV28 to TRBJ2-3, with 7 nucleotides matching TRBD2. After removal of 8 bases from V and 0 bases from J, the junction contained 8 bases not matched to a gene. Germline CDR1 reads MDHEN; CDR2 reads SYDVKM. The CDR3 has 15 residues.

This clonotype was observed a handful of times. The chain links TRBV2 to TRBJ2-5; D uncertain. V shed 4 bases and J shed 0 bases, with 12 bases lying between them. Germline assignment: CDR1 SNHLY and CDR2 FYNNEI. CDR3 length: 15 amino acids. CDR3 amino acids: CASSGQAKYQETQYF. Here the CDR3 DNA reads TGTGCCAGCAGTGGCCAGGCGAAGTACCAAGAGACCCAGTACTTC.

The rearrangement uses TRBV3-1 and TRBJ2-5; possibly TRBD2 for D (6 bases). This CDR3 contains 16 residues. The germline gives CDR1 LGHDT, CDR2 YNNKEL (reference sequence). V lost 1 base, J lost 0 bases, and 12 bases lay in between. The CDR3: CASSQGRGWNQETQYF. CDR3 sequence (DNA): TGTGCCAGCAGCCAAGGGAGGGGTTGGAACCAAGAGACCCAGTACTTC.

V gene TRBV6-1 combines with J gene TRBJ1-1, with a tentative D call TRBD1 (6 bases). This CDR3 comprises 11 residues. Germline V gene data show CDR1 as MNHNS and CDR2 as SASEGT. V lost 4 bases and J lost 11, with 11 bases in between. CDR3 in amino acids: CASSGTGRAFF. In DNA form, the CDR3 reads TGTGCCAGCAGTGGAACAGGGAGGGCTTTCTTT.

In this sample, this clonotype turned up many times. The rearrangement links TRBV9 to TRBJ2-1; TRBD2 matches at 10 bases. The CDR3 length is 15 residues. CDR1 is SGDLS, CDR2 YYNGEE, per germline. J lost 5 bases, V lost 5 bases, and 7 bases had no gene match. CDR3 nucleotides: TGTGCCAGCAGGACCAGCGGGAGGGAGGACAATGAGCAGTTCTTC. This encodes CASRTSGREDNEQFF.

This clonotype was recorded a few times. CDR3 loop: CASSFSGTDQPQHF. The CDR3 bases are TGTGCCAGCAGTTTTTCCGGGACAGATCAGCCCCAGCATTTT. The chain joins TRBV12-3 or TRBV12-4 to TRBJ1-5, with 7 bases fitting TRBD1. The CDR3 covers 14 residues. The ends lost 3 bases at V and 5 bases at J; junction bases unmatched: 4.

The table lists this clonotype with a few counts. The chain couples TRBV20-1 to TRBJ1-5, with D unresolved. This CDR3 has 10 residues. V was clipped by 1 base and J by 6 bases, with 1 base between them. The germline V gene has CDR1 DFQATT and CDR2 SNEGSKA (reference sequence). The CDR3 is CSARVQPQHF. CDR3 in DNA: TGCAGTGCTAGAGTTCAGCCCCAGCATTTT.